One sample yielded the 27 T cell receptor beta chains listed below, sequenced in a study of identical twins. MiXCR, run by TCRdb on the 5' RACE reads, gives a single entry per CDR3 protein. This table has some 1,700,000 distinct CDR3 sequences, around 33% appearing once. Source material: cord blood. All receptors derive from a newborn girl in good health.

This clonotype was picked up many times. The V call is TRBV27, the J call TRBJ2-7; TRBD1 might be the D (5 bases). Per germline, CDR1 MNHEY and CDR2 SMNVEV (reference sequence). The CDR3 loop spans 15 amino acids. V was trimmed by 5 bases and J by 4 bases, leaving 18 bases between them. The CDR3 loop reads CASSRDSTRLYEQYF. CDR3 sequence (DNA): TGTGCCAGCAGTCGAGACAGTACGAGGCTTTACGAGCAGTACTTC.

The chain is built from TRBV20-1 and TRBJ2-3; D is unclear. The CDR3 sequence is 14 residues long. Germline values: CDR1 DFQATT, CDR2 SNEGSKA (reference sequence). The V gene lost 0 bases and the J gene lost 0 bases, with 7 bases spanning the gap. CDR3 sequence (DNA): TGCAGTGCTAGAGATTTCCGCAGCACAGATACGCAGTATTTT. It specifies CSARDFRSTDTQYF.

This clonotype was counted a few times. This sequence joins TRBV9 and TRBJ2-3; 8 nucleotides match TRBD2. The CDR3 spans 17 residues. CDR1 is SGDLS and CDR2 is YYNGEE in the germline V gene. The junction had 14 bases not matched to a gene; V was cut back by 4 bases and J by 4 bases. The CDR3 loop reads CASSPPEGWTSSDTQYF. The CDR3 bases are TGTGCCAGCAGCCCCCCGGAGGGATGGACTAGCTCAGATACGCAGTATTTT.

This clonotype occurred a few times. V is TRBV11-2 and J is TRBJ1-1, with D maybe TRBD1 (5 bases). CDR3 size: 16 residues. The V gene lost 8 bases and the J gene lost 5 bases, with 24 bases spanning the gap. In germline, CDR1 is SGHAT, CDR2 FQNNGV. CDR3 in DNA: TGTGCCAGCCGAGGTCCCGGGGCGCGGGTGTGGACTGAAGCTTTCTTT. Translation: CASRGPGARVWTEAFF. Complete variable domain (other parts from reference TRBV11-2 and TRBJ1-1): EAGVAQSPRYKIIEKRQSVAFWCNPISGHATLYWYQQILGQGPKLLIQFQNNGVVDDSQLPKDRFSAERLKGVDSTLKIQPAKLEDSAVYLCASRGPGARVWTEAFFGQGTRLTVV.

Only a few counts were recorded for this clonotype. The V and J genes are TRBV21-1 and TRBJ2-3; the table calls TRBD2, which could not be checked here. TRBV21-1 is termed a pseudogene. The CDR3 spans 16 residues. CDR3 DNA sequence: TGTGCCAGCAGCAAAGCGCTGTTCGGGAGTGCAGATACGCAGTATTTT. Its protein is CASSKALFGSADTQYF.

This chain connects TRBV4-2 to TRBJ2-2; no clear D gene. The CDR3 covers 14 residues. Germline V CDR1 and CDR2: LGHNA, YNFKEQ. The V end was cut by 1 base, the J end by 6 bases, with 9 bases between. The CDR3 sequence: CASSQGSFAGELFF. The CDR3 bases are TGTGCCAGCAGCCAAGGAAGCTTCGCCGGGGAGCTGTTTTTT.

The chain carries TRBV7-2 and TRBJ2-1, with 12 bases that match TRBD2. Per germline, CDR1 SGHTA and CDR2 FQGNSA. V was clipped by 5 bases and J by 9 bases; unmatched bases: 14. CDR3 length equals 17 residues. CDR3 nucleotide sequence: TGTGCCAGCAGCCTGACTAGCGGGAGAGGGGGAAAGAGTGAGCAGTTCTTC. It encodes CASSLTSGRGGKSEQFF.

This chain uses TRBV10-3 with TRBJ1-2; D is uncertain. CDR1 and CDR2 from the germline V gene are ENHRY and SYGVKD. The CDR3 totals 14 residues. The V end was cut by 8 bases, the J end by 0 bases, with 13 bases between. The CDR3 region has the DNA TGTGCCATCTCAAAACAGCTTACTAACTATGGCTACACCTTC. Translation: CAISKQLTNYGYTF.

The chain recombines TRBV6-1 with TRBJ2-7; 8 nucleotides align to TRBD2. The CDR3 has 15 amino acids. With 3 bases clipped from V and 0 bases from J, the junction kept 4 bases outside the gene matches. Germline-derived CDR1 and CDR2 are MNHNS and SASEGT. The CDR3, as DNA: TGTGCCAGCAGTGAGGTGACTAGCGCCTCCTACGAGCAGTACTTC. Its protein is CASSEVTSASYEQYF.

J is TRBJ1-1 and V is TRBV12-3 or TRBV12-4, with D unresolved. The germline V and J ends were trimmed by 3 bases and 1 base, with 9 bases remaining between them. The CDR3 has 14 amino acids. The CDR3 coding sequence is TGTGCCAGCAGTTTTGTACCGAGGAACACTGAAGCTTTCTTT. Protein product: CASSFVPRNTEAFF.

This clonotype was picked up a small number of times. This chain joins TRBV11-2 and TRBJ1-2; the D gene is possibly TRBD1 (5 bases). The CDR3 consists of 14 residues. Trimming took off 3 bases at V and 2 bases at J, with 10 bases between the two ends. Germline CDR1 SGHAT, CDR2 FQNNGV. The DNA of the CDR3 is TGTGCCAGCAGCTTTACAGAGGGGAACTATGGCTACACCTTC. This encodes CASSFTEGNYGYTF.

Here the CDR3 reads CASSLGRDNTEAFF. The CDR3 DNA reads TGTGCCAGCAGCTTAGGACGGGATAACACTGAAGCTTTCTTT. The rearrangement uses TRBV7-9 and TRBJ1-1, with D unclear. The V end lost 1 base, the J end lost 2 bases, and 8 bases lay between the germline ends. CDR1 and CDR2 (germline): SEHNR, FQNEAQ (reference sequence). This CDR3 region has 14 residues.

This clonotype was found a few times. The V and J genes are TRBV10-3 and TRBJ1-1; D perhaps matches TRBD1 (5 bases). The CDR3 contains 13 residues. V lost 6 bases to trimming and J lost 2 bases, with 10 bases between them. Germline V gene lookup returns CDR1 ENHRY and CDR2 SYGVKD. CDR3 in amino acids: CAISGRDNTEAFF. The CDR3 bases are TGTGCCATCAGCGGGAGGGACAACACTGAAGCTTTCTTT.

The rearrangement joins TRBV24-1 to TRBJ2-7, with 11 bases aligning to TRBD1. Trimming removed 3 bases from V and 5 bases from J; junction bases left unmatched: 11. The CDR3 is 17 amino acids. Germline assignment: CDR1 KGHDR and CDR2 SFDVKD. For the CDR3, the DNA is TGTGCCACCAGTGATATCCTAGGGACAGGGGGACGGGACGAGCAGTACTTC. It codes for CATSDILGTGGRDEQYF.

The rearrangement uses TRBV12-5 and TRBJ2-1; 7 positions match TRBD1. The CDR3 contains 15 residues. V dropped 2 bases and J dropped 5; count of bases not matched to a gene: 6. Germline V CDR1 and CDR2: LGHNT, FRNRAP. CDR3 nucleotides: TGTGCTAGTGGTTTGAGCCGGGACAGTGACAATGAGCAGTTCTTC. Translation gives CASGLSRDSDNEQFF.

The chain has TRBV5-6 and TRBJ2-5; D is ambiguous. V lost 1 base, J lost 11 bases, and 18 bases lay in between. CDR1 and CDR2 (germline): SGHDT, YYEEEE. This CDR3 region has 14 residues. The DNA of the CDR3 is TGTGCCAGCAGCTTGATGGGTGCATACAATGAGCAGTACTTC. Translation gives CASSLMGAYNEQYF.

This chain links TRBV20-1 with TRBJ2-5; 8 positions agree with TRBD1. Germline lookup yields CDR1 DFQATT and CDR2 SNEGSKA (reference sequence). The CDR3 runs to 14 residues. Losses at the gene ends were 4 bases for V and 9 bases for J; bases not matched to a gene: 13. CDR3 nucleotides: TGCAGTGCTATGACAGGGGAGTTTGGGGAGGCCCAGTACTTC. It specifies CSAMTGEFGEAQYF.

V and J are TRBV24-1 and TRBJ2-3; D ambiguous. Per the germline V gene, CDR1 is KGHDR and CDR2 is SFDVKD. The CDR3 sequence is 14 residues long. V lost 0 bases and J 2 bases, leaving 5 bases between the germline ends. CDR3 coding DNA: TGTGCCACCAGTGATTTGCGGACCACAGATACGCAGTATTTT. Translation: CATSDLRTTDTQYF.

This clonotype showed up many times. The V and J genes are TRBV12-3 or TRBV12-4 and TRBJ2-1, with TRBD1 identical over 11 bases. The CDR3 length is 14 residues. The trim removed 6 bases at V and 8 bases at J, leaving 6 bases unmatched. This CDR3 is CASSVDRGRYEQFF. For the CDR3, the DNA is TGTGCCAGCAGCGTGGACAGGGGGCGGTATGAGCAGTTCTTC.

A few counts support this clonotype. A read error may explain this, as a much larger clone is one base away. The chain joins TRBV7-2 to TRBJ1-2; D is ambiguous. CDR3 length equals 12 residues. The V gene lost 4 bases and the J gene lost 4 bases, with 7 bases spanning the gap. Germline loops: CDR1 SGHTA, CDR2 FQGNSA. The CDR3 nucleotides read TGTGCCAGCAGCTCCTGGGGCTATGGCTACACCTTC. It yields the protein CASSSWGYGYTF. Filled out from reference TRBV7-2 and TRBJ1-2, the complete variable domain reads GAGVSQSPSNKVTEKGKDVELRCDPISGHTALYWYRQSLGQGLEFLIYFQGNSAPDKSGLPSDRFSAERTGGSVSTLTIQRTQQEDSAVYLCASSSWGYGYTFGSGTRLTVV.

V usage is TRBV3-1 and J usage is TRBJ2-5, with TRBD2 identical over 11 bases. This CDR3 comprises 17 residues. Germline loops: CDR1 LGHDT, CDR2 YNNKEL (reference sequence). V shed 0 bases, J shed 1 base, and the junction held 4 bases outside the gene matches. CDR3 sequence reads: CASSQDIGTSGQETQYF. DNA of the CDR3: TGTGCCAGCAGCCAAGATATTGGGACTAGCGGCCAAGAGACCCAGTACTTC.

The rearrangement uses TRBV20-1 and TRBJ2-7; 11 bases align to TRBD2. Germline V gene sequence: CDR1 DFQATT, CDR2 SNEGSKA (reference sequence). Trimming at V came to 3 bases and at J to 2 bases, leaving 6 bases not matched to a gene. The CDR3 totals 15 residues. CDR3 sequence: CSASTRGLAAYEQYF. CDR3 nucleotides: TGCAGTGCTAGTACCAGGGGACTAGCGGCCTACGAGCAGTACTTC.

The gene calls are TRBV20-1 and TRBJ2-7, with D perhaps assigned TRBD1 or TRBD2 (5 bases each). Germline V lookup: CDR1 DFQATT, CDR2 SNEGSKA (reference sequence). Trimming took off 5 bases at V and 0 bases at J, with 17 bases between the two ends. This CDR3 is 15 amino acids long. CDR3 sequence reads: CSAAGRAGSSYEQYF. CDR3 DNA: TGCAGTGCTGCAGGCAGGGCGGGTAGCTCCTACGAGCAGTACTTC.

V and J are TRBV2 and TRBJ2-7; tentatively, D is TRBD2 (5 bases). The V and J ends lost 11 bases and 0 bases respectively, with 11 bases between them. This CDR3 contains 12 residues. Germline-derived CDR1 and CDR2 are SNHLY and FYNNEI. This chain's CDR3 is CAGETVSYEQYF. Written as DNA, the CDR3 is TGTGCCGGGGAGACCGTCTCCTACGAGCAGTACTTC.

To note about this clonotype: A much larger clone is a single base away; this may be a read error. The V and J genes are TRBV10-3 and TRBJ1-5; D not certain. Germline lookup yields CDR1 ENHRY and CDR2 SYGVKD. This CDR3 comprises 11 residues. Trimming pared 3 bases from V and 3 bases from J, leaving 0 bases between. The CDR3 coding sequence is TGTGCCATCAGTGACAATCAGCCCCAGCATTTT. Protein sequence: CAISDNQPQHF.

This clonotype occurred a few times. The chain combines TRBV20-1 with TRBJ2-3, with a weak D call TRBD1 (5 bases). Trimming removed 1 base at V and 0 bases at J, with 17 bases between. This CDR3 comprises 17 residues. Germline assignment: CDR1 DFQATT and CDR2 SNEGSKA (reference sequence). CDR3 amino acids: CSARGNIRQSSTDTQYF. Written as DNA, the CDR3 is TGCAGTGCTAGAGGCAACATTAGACAGAGCAGCACAGATACGCAGTATTTT.

This clonotype was counted a few times. The CDR3 sequence is CASSPKGLAGGPSEQYF. The CDR3 DNA follows: TGTGCCAGCAGCCCCAAGGGACTAGCGGGAGGGCCTTCCGAGCAGTACTTC. This sequence joins TRBV7-2 and TRBJ2-7; 16 bases are a match to TRBD2. Germline V gene lookup returns CDR1 SGHTA and CDR2 FQGNSA. V gave up 5 bases and J gave up 6 bases; unmatched junction bases: 10. The CDR3 totals 17 residues.